The source of this T cell receptor beta chain is a study of Graves' ophthalmopathy and Graves' hyperthyroidism. RNA transcripts were the source from which TCR beta CDR3 regions were amplified. Investigators did first-round RT-PCR with HTBI primers, then second-round multiplex PCR. One entry per CDR3 protein results from TCRdb running MiXCR on the multiplex PCR reads. The sample has 500,000 to 700,000 distinct CDR3 sequences; around a fifth are singletons. Germline lookup yields CDR1 MNHNS and CDR2 SASEGT. The CDR3 is 15 amino acids. Trimming cost V 5 bases and J 2 bases, with 16 bases left between them. This clonotype appeared a few times.

The clonotype was recovered from a woman aged 18-29 years with stable Graves' hyperthyroidism. Some clones in this sample may be carry-over from other donors' samples. Source material: peripheral blood. The chain carries TRBV6-1 and TRBJ2-7; tentative D call: TRBD2 (6 bases). The CDR3 nucleotides read TGTGCCAGCAGTCTCAATCCGGGACTCACCTACGAGCAGTACTTC. This gives the protein CASSLNPGLTYEQYF.